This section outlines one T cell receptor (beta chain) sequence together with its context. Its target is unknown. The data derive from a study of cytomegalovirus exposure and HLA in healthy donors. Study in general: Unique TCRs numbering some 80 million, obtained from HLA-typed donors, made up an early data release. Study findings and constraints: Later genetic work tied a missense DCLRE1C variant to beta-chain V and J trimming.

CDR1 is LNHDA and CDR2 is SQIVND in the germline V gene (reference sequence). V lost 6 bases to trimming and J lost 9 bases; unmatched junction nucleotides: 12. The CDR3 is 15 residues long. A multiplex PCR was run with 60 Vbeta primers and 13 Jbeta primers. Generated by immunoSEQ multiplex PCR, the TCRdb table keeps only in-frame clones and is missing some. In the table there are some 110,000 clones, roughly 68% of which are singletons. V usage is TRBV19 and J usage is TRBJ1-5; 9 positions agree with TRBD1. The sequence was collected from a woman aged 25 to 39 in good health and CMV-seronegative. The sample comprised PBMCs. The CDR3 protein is CASRGDRALVGPQHF. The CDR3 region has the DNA TGTGCCAGTAGAGGGGACAGGGCGTTAGTAGGGCCCCAGCATTTT.